This T cell receptor (beta chain) was captured in a study of regulatory T cells in long-lasting Graves disease. Study-wide context: Positivity for TSH receptor antibodies plus over 5 years of antithyroid drugs meant persistent Graves' disease. Whole-study results and caveats: Under persistent disease, TRBV28, TRBJ1-2 and TRBJ2-5 were used preferentially. The TCR repertoire of persistent Graves' patients was less diverse than that of newly diagnosed ones.

A note on this clonotype: Its antigen is not known.

Time point described: persistent/refractory GD, antithyroid drugs over 5 years with positive TRAb. Construction of the TCR library relied on RNA isolated from PBMCs. Clinicians diagnosed Graves' disease using American Thyroid Association guidelines. Relying on iRepertoire HTBI primers and Arm-PCR of CDR3 regions, the team built TCR beta libraries. TCRdb used MiXCR to reprocess the multiplex PCR reads, holding one entry per CDR3 protein. Among 400,000 to 500,000 distinct CDR3 sequences listed, around 21% were seen once. The CDR3 length is 16 residues. The germline gives CDR1 SNHLY, CDR2 FYNNEI. Trimming removed 6 bases from V and 8 bases from J; junction bases left unmatched: 14.

Sequencing used peripheral blood mononuclear cells (PBMCs), obtained when the disease was refractory, from a patient treated with antithyroid drugs. J is TRBJ2-1 and V is TRBV2, with 9 bases aligning to TRBD2. The clonotype was recovered from a female donor with Graves disease. CDR3 sequence reads: CASRDSGSHTEDEQFF. CDR3 nucleotides: TGTGCCAGCAGGGATAGCGGGAGCCATACGGAGGATGAGCAGTTCTTC.